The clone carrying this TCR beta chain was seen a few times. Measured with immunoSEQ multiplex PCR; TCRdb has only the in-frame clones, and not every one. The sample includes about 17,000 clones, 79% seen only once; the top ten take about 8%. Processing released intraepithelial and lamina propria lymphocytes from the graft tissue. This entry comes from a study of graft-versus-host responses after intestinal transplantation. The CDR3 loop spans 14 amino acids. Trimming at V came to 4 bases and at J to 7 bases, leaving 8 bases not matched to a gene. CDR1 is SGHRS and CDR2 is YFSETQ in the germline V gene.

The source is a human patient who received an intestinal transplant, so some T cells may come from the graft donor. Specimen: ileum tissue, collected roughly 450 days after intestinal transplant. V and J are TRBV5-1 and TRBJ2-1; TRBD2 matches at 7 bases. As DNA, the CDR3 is TGCGCCAGCAGCGCCCGGGACTACCGAAATGAGCAGTTCTTC. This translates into CASSARDYRNEQFF.